A single sample is the source of the 23 T cell receptor beta chains below, sequenced in a study of TIL therapy for anti-PD-1-resistant metastatic lung cancer. The libraries were made with immunoSEQ v3. The repertoire was sequenced with immunoSEQ multiplex PCR; TCRdb's copy has only in-frame clones and lacks some. The sample includes about 50,000 clones, around 80% of them seen just once. Described time point: pre-treatment sample, taken before nivolumab and TIL therapy. The sequenced sample was blood, obtained at baseline. The receptors were sampled from a woman aged 30 to 85 with non-small cell lung cancer.

The chain has TRBV5-6 and TRBJ2-1, with a weak D call TRBD2 (6 bases). This CDR3 comprises 15 residues. Trimming cost V 1 base and J 0 bases, with 8 bases left between them. Germline V gene sequence: CDR1 SGHDT, CDR2 YYEEEE. In DNA, the CDR3 is TGTGCCAGCAGCTTGAGCGGGTTCTCCTACAATGAGCAGTTCTTC. Amino acids: CASSLSGFSYNEQFF.

The chain recombines TRBV6-5 with TRBJ2-2; D possibly corresponds to TRBD2 (7 bases). Trimming stripped 2 bases from V and 5 bases from J, with 12 bases between. Germline V gene sequence: CDR1 MNHEY, CDR2 SVGAGI. This CDR3 has 15 amino acids. In nucleotides, the CDR3 is TGTGCCAGCAGTTACATGAGGGGGGGTACCGGGGAGCTGTTTTTT. It specifies CASSYMRGGTGELFF.

This chain uses TRBV4-1 with TRBJ2-1; 12 nucleotides match TRBD2. V gave up 0 bases and J gave up 3 bases; unmatched junction bases: 6. Germline CDR1 reads MGHRA; CDR2 reads YSYEKL. The CDR3 is 18 amino acids. CDR3 amino acids: CASSQEGLAGFGYNEQFF. CDR3 bases: TGCGCCAGCAGCCAAGAAGGACTAGCGGGGTTCGGCTACAATGAGCAGTTCTTC.

The rearrangement links TRBV4-3 to TRBJ2-1; 13 nucleotides line up with TRBD2. The CDR3 consists of 15 residues. CDR1 and CDR2 (germline): LGHNA, YSLEER. V was pared by 4 bases and J by 7 bases, with 4 bases of the junction left unmatched. The CDR3 reads CASSLGLAGVNEQFF. Written as DNA, the CDR3 is TGCGCCAGCAGCCTAGGACTAGCGGGGGTAAATGAGCAGTTCTTC.

This clone has just a few counts. As DNA, the CDR3 is TGTGCCAGCAGCGTGTCGGACACTGAAGCTTTCTTT. Protein sequence: CASSVSDTEAFF. The chain joins TRBV9 to TRBJ1-1; D is unclear. The CDR3 extends over 12 amino acids. The V gene lost 2 bases and the J gene lost 3 bases, with 5 bases spanning the gap. Germline-derived CDR1 and CDR2 are SGDLS and YYNGEE.

The chain employs TRBV9 and TRBJ2-1; 12 bases are a match to TRBD2. The CDR3 is 15 amino acids. J was trimmed by 8 bases and V by 3 bases; bases with no gene match: 6. Germline CDR1 is SGDLS and CDR2 is YYNGEE. In DNA, the CDR3 is TGTGCCAGCAGCGCCTGGACTAGCGGGGAGGATGAGCAGTTCTTC. It encodes CASSAWTSGEDEQFF. The full variable domain, its missing parts supplied by reference TRBV9 and TRBJ2-1, is DSGVTQTPKHLITATGQRVTLRCSPRSGDLSVYWYQQSLDQGLQFLIQYYNGEERAKGNILERFSAQQFPDLHSELNLSSLELGDSALYFCASSAWTSGEDEQFFGPGTRLTVL.

This chain connects TRBV7-2 to TRBJ1-3; D unclear. Germline CDR1 SGHTA, CDR2 FQGNSA. The CDR3 is 15 residues long. V was pared by 5 bases and J by 4 bases, with 15 bases between. CDR3 in amino acids: CASSTYTLGGNTIYF. CDR3 nucleotide sequence: TGTGCCAGCAGCACCTACACTCTCGGCGGAAACACCATATATTTT.

This rearrangement joins TRBV5-1 to TRBJ2-2, with a tentative D call TRBD1 (5 bases). V was clipped by 3 bases and J by 6 bases, with 15 bases between them. The length of the CDR3 is 15 residues. Germline V gives CDR1 SGHRS, CDR2 YFSETQ. The chain's CDR3 is CASSYPRVGSGELFF. The DNA for the CDR3 is TGCGCCAGCAGCTATCCCAGGGTCGGCTCCGGGGAGCTGTTTTTT.

The chain joins TRBV9 to TRBJ2-3; 7 bases align to TRBD2. Germline CDR1 is SGDLS and CDR2 is YYNGEE. Germline trimming cut 3 bases from V and 2 bases from J; bases unmatched to any gene: 12. This CDR3 is built from 17 residues. The CDR3 nucleotides are TGTGCCAGCAGCGCCACCACTAGCGAATACTTCACAGATACGCAGTATTTT. Translation: CASSATTSEYFTDTQYF.

The rearrangement uses TRBV28 and TRBJ2-2, with D perhaps TRBD2 (6 bases). Germline CDR1 is MDHEN and CDR2 is SYDVKM. This CDR3 spans 16 amino acids. Trimming pared 5 bases from V and 5 bases from J, leaving 18 bases between. In DNA, the CDR3 is TGTGCCAGCAGTCCACCCCAGGGAGGTTGGACCGGGGAGCTGTTTTTT. It encodes CASSPPQGGWTGELFF.

The CDR3 reads CASSSLASNTGELFF. The CDR3 DNA follows: TGTGCCAGCAGCTCTCTAGCGAGTAACACCGGGGAGCTGTTTTTT. This chain joins TRBV5-6 and TRBJ2-2; TRBD2 is a possible D gene (6 bases). The CDR3 has 15 residues. The germline gives CDR1 SGHDT, CDR2 YYEEEE. Trimming stripped 3 bases from V and 2 bases from J, with 11 bases between. The full variable domain, rest sourced from reference TRBV5-6 and TRBJ2-2, is DAGVTQSPTHLIKTRGQQVTLRCSPKSGHDTVSWYQQALGQGPQFIFQYYEEEERQRGNFPDRFSGHQFPNYSSELNVNALLLGDSALYLCASSSLASNTGELFFGEGSRLTVL.

This rearrangement joins TRBV29-1 to TRBJ2-7; D gene ambiguous. V was cut by 4 bases and J by 6 bases, with 4 bases left in between. Germline CDR1 SQVTM, CDR2 ANQGSEA. CDR3 length: 9 residues. The CDR3 bases are TGCAGCGTTGGGAGCGAGCAGTACTTC. The encoded protein is CSVGSEQYF.

For this clone: The same CDR3 can be traced to other DNA sequences in this sample. The genes are TRBV6-5 and TRBJ1-5; 7 nucleotides align to TRBD1. This CDR3 is built from 14 residues. Per germline, CDR1 MNHEY and CDR2 SVGAGI. In nucleotides, the CDR3 is TGTGCTAGCCAGACAGGGCCCGGGGGTCAGCCCCAGCATTTT. It is translated as CASQTGPGGQPQHF.

V is TRBV27 and J is TRBJ1-5; unclear D gene. The CDR3 sequence is 16 residues long. V gave up 8 bases and J gave up 2 bases, with 19 bases separating them. In germline, CDR1 is MNHEY, CDR2 SMNVEV (reference sequence). The CDR3 region is CASLKIGKRGNQPQHF. The CDR3 nucleotides read TGTGCCAGCCTTAAGATTGGTAAGCGAGGCAATCAGCCCCAGCATTTT.

This chain joins TRBV5-1 and TRBJ2-1, with D unclear. The germline V and J ends were trimmed by 6 bases and 4 bases, with 11 bases remaining between them. The CDR3 consists of 13 residues. The germline CDR1 and CDR2 sequences are SGHRS and YFSETQ. Here the CDR3 reads CASKEQTYNEQFF. In nucleotides, the CDR3 is TGCGCCAGCAAGGAGCAAACTTACAATGAGCAGTTCTTC.

The chain employs TRBV4-2 and TRBJ2-5; the match to TRBD2 covers 10 bases. Germline CDR1 and CDR2: LGHNA and YNFKEQ. The CDR3 extends over 16 amino acids. V gave up 0 bases and J gave up 5 bases; unmatched junction bases: 6. The CDR3 DNA follows: TGTGCCAGCAGCCAAGATCCTAGCGGGGGAGGGGAGACCCAGTACTTC. Translated, it gives CASSQDPSGGGETQYF.

The chain recombines TRBV5-5 with TRBJ1-6; D is perhaps TRBD1 (5 bases). V was pared by 8 bases and J by 6 bases, with 15 bases between. Per germline, CDR1 SGHKS and CDR2 YYEKEE (reference sequence). The CDR3 runs 14 residues. The DNA for the CDR3 is TGTGCCAGTGCGGACACGGCAAGTAATTCACCCCTCCACTTT. It specifies CASADTASNSPLHF.

The chain joins TRBV28 to TRBJ1-4; D not resolved. The CDR3 loop spans 14 amino acids. V was pared by 2 bases and J by 3 bases, with 7 bases between. Germline V lookup: CDR1 MDHEN, CDR2 SYDVKM. The CDR3 here is CASSLEGSNEKLFF. In DNA, the CDR3 is TGTGCCAGCAGTTTAGAGGGCTCTAATGAAAAACTGTTTTTT.

This clone showed up just once. The identical CDR3 is also encoded by other nucleotide sequences in the sample. The gene calls are TRBV28 and TRBJ2-7; 11 bases fit TRBD2. The V and J ends lost 3 bases and 0 bases, in that order; junction bases with no gene match: 4. The CDR3 spans 16 residues. Germline lookup yields CDR1 MDHEN and CDR2 SYDVKM. This CDR3 is CASSLAGTSGSYEQYF. The DNA of the CDR3 is TGTGCCAGCAGTTTGGCAGGGACTAGCGGCTCCTACGAGCAGTACTTC.

The chain recombines TRBV27 with TRBJ2-4, with D maybe TRBD2 (5 bases). V dropped 3 bases and J dropped 12 bases, with 12 bases sitting between them. The CDR3 runs to 12 residues. Per germline, CDR1 MNHEY and CDR2 SMNVEV (reference sequence). Written as DNA, the CDR3 is TGTGCCAGCAGTTTGGCGGGTGGTACTCAGTACTTC. Its translation is CASSLAGGTQYF.

V and J are TRBV6-6 and TRBJ1-2, with D hard to call. The germline V gene encodes CDR1 MNHNY and CDR2 SVGAGI (reference sequence). The CDR3 has 14 amino acids. Trimming removed 4 bases at V and 7 bases at J, with 16 bases between. DNA of the CDR3: TGTGCCAGCAGTTCCACCCCAGTTGGGGTTGGCTACACCTTC. Residues: CASSSTPVGVGYTF.

The genes are TRBV27 and TRBJ2-7, with D unresolved. The germline CDR1 and CDR2 sequences are MNHEY and SMNVEV (reference sequence). This CDR3 spans 13 amino acids. V dropped 4 bases and J dropped 2 bases, with 9 bases sitting between them. The DNA for the CDR3 is TGTGCCAGCAGTTGGAAAGGGCCCTACGAGCAGTACTTC. This codes for CASSWKGPYEQYF.

This clone was detected only once. The CDR3 sequence is CARKGCSPLHF. The DNA for the CDR3 is TGTGCAAGAAAGGGGTGTTCACCCCTCCACTTT. The V call is TRBV9, the J call TRBJ1-6, with D tentatively TRBD1 (5 bases). The germline V gene has CDR1 SGDLS and CDR2 YYNGEE. The CDR3 consists of 11 residues.